This T cell receptor beta chain is from a study of blood T cell repertoires in COVID-19. In its sample, this clone was seen once. TCRdb's table, derived via immunoSEQ multiplex PCR, lists solely in-frame clones and lacks some. This table has a few hundred thousand clones, roughly 90% appearing once. With 10 bases removed from V and 5 bases from J, the gap between germline ends came to 17 bases. This CDR3 region has 14 residues. This sequence originates from a woman aged 25-40 years who had recovered from COVID-19. Input material: PBMCs or T cells enriched from blood (not recorded which). The chain has TRBV23-1 and TRBJ1-4; D not resolved. TRBV23-1 is an ORF, and what it does is uncertain. The CDR3 DNA sequence: TGCGCCACCTTACCCGTTCAGGTGAATGAAAAACTGTTTTTT. Amino acids: CATLPVQVNEKLFF.